This T cell receptor (beta chain) comes out of a study of blood T cell repertoires in COVID-19. In the study overall: Italy, Spain and the United States were the sources of the convalescent and acute COVID-19 samples.

Authors' analysis steps: How many nucleated cells were present was estimated from reference gene primer amplification. Here immunoSEQ multiplex PCR was the method, and the copy in TCRdb shows in-frame clones only, minus some. V, J and clone size are those of that table, while D and trimming were read from the DNA. The data hold approximately 120,000 clones, with approximately 80% observed a single time. V shed 1 base and J shed 4 bases, with 5 bases lying between them. This CDR3 spans 13 amino acids. Germline CDR1 and CDR2: LNHDA and SQIVND (reference sequence). Sequencing was done on a sample of peripheral blood. The clonotype originates from a woman aged 45-65 years with acute or convalescent COVID-19. The gene calls are TRBV19 and TRBJ2-1; D gene ambiguous. The CDR3 region has the DNA TGTGCCAGTAGTATAGGCCAGTACAATGAGCAGTTCTTC. Protein product: CASSIGQYNEQFF. Variable domain in full (rest from reference TRBV19 and TRBJ2-1): DGGITQSPKYLFRKEGQNVTLSCEQNLNHDAMYWYRQDPGQGLRLIYYSQIVNDFQKGDIAEGYSVSREKKESFPLTVTSAQKNPTAFYLCASSIGQYNEQFFGPGTRLTVL.